One sample yielded the 3 T cell receptor beta chains listed below, sequenced in a study of control samples from healthy donors and cancer patients. Using immunoSEQ multiplex PCR, the repertoire was profiled, and TCRdb retains in-frame clones only, with some absent. Of approximately 76,000 clones in the sample, 84% were seen once. The specimen was PBMCs. These receptors were taken from a man aged 55 to 70 with head and neck cancer.

This CDR3 is CASSLVSEQYF. The CDR3 DNA is TGTGCCAGCAGCTTGGTATCTGAGCAGTACTTC. The chain links TRBV5-5 to TRBJ2-7; D is unclear. Germline assignment: CDR1 SGHKS and CDR2 YYEKEE (reference sequence). The CDR3 is 11 residues long. V was trimmed by 0 bases and J by 7 bases, leaving 5 bases between them. Complete variable domain (other parts from reference TRBV5-5 and TRBJ2-7): DAGVTQSPTHLIKTRGQQVTLRCSPISGHKSVSWYQQVLGQGPQFIFQYYEKEERGRGNFPDRFSARQFPNYSSELNVNALLLGDSALYLCASSLVSEQYFGPGTRLTVT.

The chain is built from TRBV6-5 and TRBJ2-5; TRBD1 is a possible D gene (5 bases). Germline CDR1 is MNHEY and CDR2 is SVGAGI. The CDR3 has 16 amino acids. V was pared by 0 bases and J by 2 bases, with 13 bases between. The CDR3 sequence: CASSYSFRVRQETQYF. The CDR3 DNA reads TGTGCCAGCAGTTACTCGTTCAGGGTGCGACAAGAGACCCAGTACTTC.

The chain joins TRBV9 to TRBJ2-5, with TRBD1 identical over 8 bases. Germline V gene data show CDR1 as SGDLS and CDR2 as YYNGEE. The CDR3 covers 16 residues. Trimming took 1 base from V and 2 from J; bases not matched to a gene: 7. CDR3 amino acids: CASSVQGARKQETQYF. The CDR3 DNA reads TGTGCCAGCAGCGTACAGGGGGCGCGGAAGCAAGAGACCCAGTACTTC.